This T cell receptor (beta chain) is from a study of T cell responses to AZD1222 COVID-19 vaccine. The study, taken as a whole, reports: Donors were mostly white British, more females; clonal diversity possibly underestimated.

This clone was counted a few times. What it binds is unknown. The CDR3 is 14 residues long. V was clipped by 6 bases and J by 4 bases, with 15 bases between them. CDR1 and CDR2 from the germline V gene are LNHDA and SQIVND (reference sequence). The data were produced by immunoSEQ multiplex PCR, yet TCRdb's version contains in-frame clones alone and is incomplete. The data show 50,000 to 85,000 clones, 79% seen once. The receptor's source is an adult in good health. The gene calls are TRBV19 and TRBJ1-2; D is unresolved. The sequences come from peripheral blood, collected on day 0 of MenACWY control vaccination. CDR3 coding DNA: TGTGCCAGTAGCTCCCCGGGCGAGAGCTATGGCTACACCTTC. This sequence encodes CASSSPGESYGYTF.